This is a list of T cell receptor beta chains from one sample in a study of blood T cell repertoires in COVID-19. Clones were sequenced by immunoSEQ multiplex PCR, and TCRdb holds only the in-frame ones, with some missing. Of 260,000 or so clones detected, 85% appear once; the ten largest clones hold about 2.3%. Specimen: PBMCs or T cells enriched from blood (not recorded which). These receptor sequences come from a woman between 45 and 65 years old who had recovered from COVID-19. The conserved cysteine and the conserved F or W are not part of the CDR3 here. Each record gives: V gene, CDR3 protein.

>TRBV7-6
ASSTLGQQVGNEKLF
>TRBV6-5
ASSYSLGASGNTIY
>TRBV11-3
ASSLAANNSDRDQPGGYT
>TRBV6-2/TRBV6-3
ASSPPAREYSYEQY
>TRBV30
AWSGEAAEQF
>TRBV7-3
ASSAASGTGGYGYT
>TRBV30
AWSARGPSYEQY
>TRBV18
ASSPPGQGIHEQY
>TRBV19
ASNNRLPGNQPQH
>TRBV10-3
AITRDSENSPLH